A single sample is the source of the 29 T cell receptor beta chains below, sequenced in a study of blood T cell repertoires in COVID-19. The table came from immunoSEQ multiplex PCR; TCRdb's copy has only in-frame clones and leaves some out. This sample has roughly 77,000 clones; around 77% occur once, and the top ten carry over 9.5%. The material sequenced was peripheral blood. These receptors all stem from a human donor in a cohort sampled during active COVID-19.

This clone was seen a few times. CDR3 amino acids: CAISEDLGRYEQYF. The DNA for the CDR3 is TGTGCCATCAGTGAGGATCTGGGGAGGTACGAGCAGTACTTC. This chain uses TRBV10-3 with TRBJ2-7; possible D gene TRBD2, 6 bases. The CDR3 totals 14 residues. Germline V lookup: CDR1 ENHRY, CDR2 SYGVKD. Trimming stripped 2 bases from V and 4 bases from J, with 12 bases between.

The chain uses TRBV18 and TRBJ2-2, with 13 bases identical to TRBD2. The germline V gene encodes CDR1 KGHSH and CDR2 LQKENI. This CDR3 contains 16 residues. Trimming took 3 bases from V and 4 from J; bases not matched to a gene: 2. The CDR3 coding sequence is TGTGCCAGCTCACCCGGACTAGCGGGAGTCACCGGGGAGCTGTTTTTT. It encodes CASSPGLAGVTGELFF.

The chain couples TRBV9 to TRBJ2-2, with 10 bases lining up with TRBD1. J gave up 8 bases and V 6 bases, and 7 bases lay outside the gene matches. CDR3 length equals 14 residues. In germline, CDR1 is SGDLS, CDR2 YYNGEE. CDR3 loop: CASNQDRGKGELFF. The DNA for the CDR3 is TGTGCCAGCAACCAGGACAGGGGGAAGGGGGAGCTGTTTTTT. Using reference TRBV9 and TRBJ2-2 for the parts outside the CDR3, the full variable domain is DSGVTQTPKHLITATGQRVTLRCSPRSGDLSVYWYQQSLDQGLQFLIQYYNGEERAKGNILERFSAQQFPDLHSELNLSSLELGDSALYFCASNQDRGKGELFFGEGSRLTVL.

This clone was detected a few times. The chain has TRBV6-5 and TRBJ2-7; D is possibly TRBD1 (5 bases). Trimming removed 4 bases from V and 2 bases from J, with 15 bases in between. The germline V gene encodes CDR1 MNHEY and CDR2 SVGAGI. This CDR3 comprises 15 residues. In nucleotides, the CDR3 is TGTGCCAGCAGTTCCATCCAGGGCCCTGCCTACGAGCAGTACTTC. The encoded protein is CASSSIQGPAYEQYF.

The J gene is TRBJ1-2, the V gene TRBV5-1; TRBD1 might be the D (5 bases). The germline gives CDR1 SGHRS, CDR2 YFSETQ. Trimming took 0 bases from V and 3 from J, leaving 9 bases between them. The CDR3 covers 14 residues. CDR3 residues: CASSLGGRDYGYTF. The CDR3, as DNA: TGCGCCAGCAGCTTGGGTGGCAGGGACTATGGCTACACCTTC.

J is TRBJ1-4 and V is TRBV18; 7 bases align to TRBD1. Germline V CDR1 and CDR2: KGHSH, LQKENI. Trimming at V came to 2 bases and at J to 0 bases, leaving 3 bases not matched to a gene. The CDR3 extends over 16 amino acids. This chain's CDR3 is CASSPDQGATNEKLFF. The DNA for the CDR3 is TGTGCCAGCTCACCAGACCAGGGGGCAACTAATGAAAAACTGTTTTTT.

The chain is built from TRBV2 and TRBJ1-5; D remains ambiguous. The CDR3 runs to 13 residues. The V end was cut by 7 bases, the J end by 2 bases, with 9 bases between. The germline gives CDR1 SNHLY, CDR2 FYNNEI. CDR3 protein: CASNGEGNQPQHF. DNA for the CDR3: TGTGCCAGCAACGGGGAGGGCAATCAGCCCCAGCATTTT.

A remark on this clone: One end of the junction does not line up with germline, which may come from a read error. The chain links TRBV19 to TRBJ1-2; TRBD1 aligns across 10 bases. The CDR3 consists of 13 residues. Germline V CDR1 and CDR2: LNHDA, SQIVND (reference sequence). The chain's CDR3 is CASSAGTGALLLF. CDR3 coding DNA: TGTGCCAGTAGTGCTGGGACAGGGGCTTTACTTCTCTTC.

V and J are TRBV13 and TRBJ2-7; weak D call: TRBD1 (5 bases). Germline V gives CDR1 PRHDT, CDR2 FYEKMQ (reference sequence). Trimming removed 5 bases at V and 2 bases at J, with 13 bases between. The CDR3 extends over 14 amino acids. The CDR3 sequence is CASSPRDVAYEQYF. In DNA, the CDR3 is TGTGCCAGCAGCCCCAGGGATGTCGCCTACGAGCAGTACTTC.

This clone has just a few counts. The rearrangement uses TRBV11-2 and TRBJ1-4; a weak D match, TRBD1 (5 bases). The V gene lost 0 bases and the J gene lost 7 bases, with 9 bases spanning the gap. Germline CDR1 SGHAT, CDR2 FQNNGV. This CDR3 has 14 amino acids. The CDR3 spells CASSLDQGGEKLFF. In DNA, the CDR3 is TGTGCCAGCAGCTTAGATCAGGGAGGTGAAAAACTGTTTTTT.

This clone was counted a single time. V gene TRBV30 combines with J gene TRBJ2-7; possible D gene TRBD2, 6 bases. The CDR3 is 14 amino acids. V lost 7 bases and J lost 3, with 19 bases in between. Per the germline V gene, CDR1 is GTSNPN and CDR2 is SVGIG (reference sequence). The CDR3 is CAYTSGTLYYEQYF. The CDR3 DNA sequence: TGTGCCTATACTTCAGGGACTCTTTACTACGAGCAGTACTTC.

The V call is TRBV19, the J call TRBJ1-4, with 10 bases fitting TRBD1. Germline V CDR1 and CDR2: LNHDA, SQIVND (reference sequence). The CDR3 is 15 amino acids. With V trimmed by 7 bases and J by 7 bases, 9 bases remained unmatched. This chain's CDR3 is CASTTAGTGVEKLFF. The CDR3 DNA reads TGTGCCAGTACAACTGCCGGGACAGGGGTTGAAAAACTGTTTTTT. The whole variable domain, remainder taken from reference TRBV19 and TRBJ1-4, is DGGITQSPKYLFRKEGQNVTLSCEQNLNHDAMYWYRQDPGQGLRLIYYSQIVNDFQKGDIAEGYSVSREKKESFPLTVTSAQKNPTAFYLCASTTAGTGVEKLFFGSGTQLSVL.

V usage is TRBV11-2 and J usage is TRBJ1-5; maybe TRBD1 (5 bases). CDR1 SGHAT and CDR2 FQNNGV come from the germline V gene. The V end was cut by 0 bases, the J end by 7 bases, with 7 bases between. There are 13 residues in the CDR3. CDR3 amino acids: CASSLDQGQPQHF. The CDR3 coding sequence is TGTGCCAGCAGCTTAGATCAGGGACAGCCCCAGCATTTT.

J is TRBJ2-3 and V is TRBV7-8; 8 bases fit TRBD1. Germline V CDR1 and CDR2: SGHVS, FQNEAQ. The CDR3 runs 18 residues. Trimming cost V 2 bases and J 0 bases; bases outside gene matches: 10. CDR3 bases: TGTGCCAGCAGCTTAATATCTAGAGGGACAGGAAGCACAGATACGCAGTATTTT. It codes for CASSLISRGTGSTDTQYF.

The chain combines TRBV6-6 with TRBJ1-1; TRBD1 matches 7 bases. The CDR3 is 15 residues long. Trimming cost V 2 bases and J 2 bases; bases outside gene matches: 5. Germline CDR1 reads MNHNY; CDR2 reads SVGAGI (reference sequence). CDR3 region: CASSYRQGDNTEAFF. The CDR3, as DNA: TGTGCCAGCAGTTACAGGCAGGGGGATAACACTGAAGCTTTCTTT.

CDR3 amino acids: CASSLQGFGYEQYF. CDR3 DNA: TGTGCCAGCAGCTTACAGGGGTTTGGCTACGAGCAGTACTTC. The genes are TRBV7-2 and TRBJ2-7; D perhaps matches TRBD1 (6 bases). Trimming shortened V by 2 bases and J by 3 bases, and 11 bases separated the two germline ends. The germline gives CDR1 SGHTA, CDR2 FQGNSA. This CDR3 spans 14 amino acids.

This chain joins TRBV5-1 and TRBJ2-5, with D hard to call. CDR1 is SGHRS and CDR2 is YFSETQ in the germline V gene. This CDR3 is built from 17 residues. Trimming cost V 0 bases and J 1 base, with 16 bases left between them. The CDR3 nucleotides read TGCGCCAGCAGCTTGGGCCCGACCGTGTCAGGCCAAGAGACCCAGTACTTC. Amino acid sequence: CASSLGPTVSGQETQYF.

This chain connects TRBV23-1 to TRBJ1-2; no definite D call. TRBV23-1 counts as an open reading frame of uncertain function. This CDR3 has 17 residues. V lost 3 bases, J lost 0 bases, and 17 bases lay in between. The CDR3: CASSHRTAAVANYGYTF. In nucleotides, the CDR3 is TGCGCCAGCAGTCACCGAACGGCGGCAGTAGCTAACTATGGCTACACCTTC.

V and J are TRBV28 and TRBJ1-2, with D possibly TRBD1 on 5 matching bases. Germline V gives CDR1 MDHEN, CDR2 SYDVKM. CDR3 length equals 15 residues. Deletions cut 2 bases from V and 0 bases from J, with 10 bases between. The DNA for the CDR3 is TGTGCCAGCAGTTTACAGGGAGGGCCTAACTATGGCTACACCTTC. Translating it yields CASSLQGGPNYGYTF.

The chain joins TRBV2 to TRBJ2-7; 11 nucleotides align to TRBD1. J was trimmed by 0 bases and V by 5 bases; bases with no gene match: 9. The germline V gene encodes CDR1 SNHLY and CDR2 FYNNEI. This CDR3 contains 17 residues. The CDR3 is CASSRRRGQGVSYEQYF. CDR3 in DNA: TGTGCCAGCAGTCGACGTAGGGGACAGGGGGTCTCCTACGAGCAGTACTTC.

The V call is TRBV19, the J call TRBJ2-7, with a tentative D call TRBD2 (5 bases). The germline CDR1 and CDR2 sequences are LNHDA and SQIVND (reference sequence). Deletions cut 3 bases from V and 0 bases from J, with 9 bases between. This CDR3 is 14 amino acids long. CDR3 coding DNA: TGTGCCAGTAGTATGCGGGCCGGCTCCTACGAGCAGTACTTC. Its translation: CASSMRAGSYEQYF. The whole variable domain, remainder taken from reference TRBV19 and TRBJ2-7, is DGGITQSPKYLFRKEGQNVTLSCEQNLNHDAMYWYRQDPGQGLRLIYYSQIVNDFQKGDIAEGYSVSREKKESFPLTVTSAQKNPTAFYLCASSMRAGSYEQYFGPGTRLTVT.

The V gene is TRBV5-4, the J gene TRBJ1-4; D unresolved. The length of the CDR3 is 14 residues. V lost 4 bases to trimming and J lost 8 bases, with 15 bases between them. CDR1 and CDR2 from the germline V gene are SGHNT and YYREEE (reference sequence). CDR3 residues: CASSGWPAEEKLFF. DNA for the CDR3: TGTGCCAGCAGCGGATGGCCTGCGGAGGAAAAACTGTTTTTT.

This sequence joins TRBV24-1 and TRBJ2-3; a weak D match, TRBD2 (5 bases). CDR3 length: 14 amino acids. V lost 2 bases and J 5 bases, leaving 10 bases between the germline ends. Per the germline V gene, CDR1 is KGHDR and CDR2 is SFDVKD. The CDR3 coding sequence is TGTGCCACCAGTGATTCCCTCAGCGGAGATACGCAGTATTTT. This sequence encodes CATSDSLSGDTQYF.

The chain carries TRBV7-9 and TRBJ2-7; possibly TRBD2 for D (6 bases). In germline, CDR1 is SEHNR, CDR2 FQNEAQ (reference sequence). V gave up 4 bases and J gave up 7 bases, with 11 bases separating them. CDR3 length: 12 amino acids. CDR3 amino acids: CASSYRDWEQYF. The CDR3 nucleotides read TGTGCCAGCAGCTATCGGGACTGGGAGCAGTACTTC.

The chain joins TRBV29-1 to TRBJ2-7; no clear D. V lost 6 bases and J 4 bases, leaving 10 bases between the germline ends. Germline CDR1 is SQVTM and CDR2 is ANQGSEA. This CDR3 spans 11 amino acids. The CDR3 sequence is CSVERGYEQYF. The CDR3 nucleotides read TGCAGCGTCGAGAGAGGATACGAGCAGTACTTC.

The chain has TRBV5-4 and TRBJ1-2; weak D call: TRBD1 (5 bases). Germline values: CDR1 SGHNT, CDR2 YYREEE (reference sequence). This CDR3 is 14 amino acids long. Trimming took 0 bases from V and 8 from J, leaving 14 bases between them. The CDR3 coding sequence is TGTGCCAGCAGCTTGGATGGGGGGGGACTCGGCTACACCTTC. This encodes CASSLDGGGLGYTF.

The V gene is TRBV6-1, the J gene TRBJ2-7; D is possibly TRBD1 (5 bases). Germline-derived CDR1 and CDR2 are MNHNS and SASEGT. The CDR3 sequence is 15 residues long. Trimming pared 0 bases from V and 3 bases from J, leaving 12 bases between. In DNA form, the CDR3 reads TGTGCCAGCAGTGAAGCCCCGACAGTCCTCTACGAGCAGTACTTC. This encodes CASSEAPTVLYEQYF.

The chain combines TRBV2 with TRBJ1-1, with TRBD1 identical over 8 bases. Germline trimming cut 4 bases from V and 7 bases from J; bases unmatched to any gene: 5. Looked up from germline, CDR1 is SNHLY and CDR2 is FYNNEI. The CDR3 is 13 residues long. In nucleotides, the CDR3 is TGTGCCAGCAGTGCTTGGACAGGGATTGAAGCTTTCTTT. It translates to CASSAWTGIEAFF.

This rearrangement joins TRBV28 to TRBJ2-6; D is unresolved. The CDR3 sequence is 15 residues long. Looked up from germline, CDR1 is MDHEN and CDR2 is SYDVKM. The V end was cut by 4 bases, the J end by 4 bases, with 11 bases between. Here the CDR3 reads CASSSTGRGANVLTF. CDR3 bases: TGTGCCAGCAGTTCTACGGGTAGGGGGGCCAACGTCCTGACTTTC.